The 18 T cell receptor beta chains below come from one sample, sequenced in a study of Graves' ophthalmopathy and Graves' hyperthyroidism. Investigators amplified TCR beta CDR3 regions from RNA transcripts. The library came from an HTBI-primed first-round RT-PCR and a second-round multiplex PCR. TCRdb called the multiplex PCR reads again in MiXCR, with one record for every CDR3 protein. The sample has around 1,200,000 distinct CDR3 sequences; roughly two fifths are singletons. The sample consisted of peripheral blood or thyroid tissue (not recorded which). Source of these receptors: an adult man with Graves' hyperthyroidism.

The chain employs TRBV19 and TRBJ2-2; D is undetermined. The V end lost 3 bases, the J end lost 4 bases, and 6 bases lay between the germline ends. The germline V gene encodes CDR1 LNHDA and CDR2 SQIVND (reference sequence). The CDR3 has 13 amino acids. The CDR3 coding sequence is TGTGCCAGTAGTATTGGCCTCACCGGGGAGCTGTTTTTT. Translation gives CASSIGLTGELFF.

This clonotype was seen ten or more times. The chain has TRBV7-2 and TRBJ1-2; unclear D gene. CDR1 is SGHTA, CDR2 FQGNSA, per germline. This CDR3 region has 9 residues. With 5 bases removed from V and 12 bases from J, the gap between germline ends came to 7 bases. CDR3 bases: TGTGCCAGCAGCCCCCGCCACACCTTC. Amino acids: CASSPRHTF.

In this sample, this clonotype turned up many times. The rearrangement uses TRBV19 and TRBJ1-1; 8 bases fit TRBD1. The trim removed 4 bases at V and 1 base at J, leaving 8 bases unmatched. Germline CDR1 reads LNHDA; CDR2 reads SQIVND (reference sequence). There are 16 residues in the CDR3. This CDR3 reads CASSTLYRGKNTEAFF. The CDR3 coding sequence is TGTGCCAGTAGTACACTGTACAGGGGGAAGAACACTGAAGCTTTCTTT.

Remarks on this clonotype: Lacking the conserved final phenylalanine or tryptophan, this CDR3 likely reflects a read error. No DNA is shown, since the ends of the CDR3 on it are uncertain; the CDR3 is the one TCRdb lists. The chain recombines TRBV10-3 with TRBJ1-5; TRBD1 is taken as the D call from the table, unchecked against the DNA. Looked up from germline, CDR1 is ENHRY and CDR2 is SYGVKD. The CDR3 length is 8 residues, termini included. CDR3 protein: CAISVKGV.

The chain couples TRBV30 to TRBJ2-7; D not resolved. The V gene lost 2 bases and the J gene lost 6 bases, with 23 bases spanning the gap. There are 16 residues in the CDR3. Germline CDR1 and CDR2: GTSNPN and SVGIG (reference sequence). The CDR3 loop reads CAWSPLLQGEVAEQYF. In DNA, the CDR3 is TGTGCCTGGAGTCCCCTCCTACAAGGTGAGGTAGCCGAGCAGTACTTC.

This clonotype was observed many times. The gene calls are TRBV12-3 or TRBV12-4 and TRBJ2-7, with D uncertain. V gave up 1 base and J gave up 0 bases, with 4 bases separating them. The CDR3 length is 13 residues. The chain's CDR3 is CASSLVSSYEQYF. The DNA of the CDR3 is TGTGCCAGCAGTTTAGTCAGCTCCTACGAGCAGTACTTC.

This clonotype was observed at least ten times. This chain connects TRBV29-1 to TRBJ1-1; D may be TRBD1 (5 bases). The CDR3 runs 12 residues. CDR1 is SQVTM and CDR2 is ANQGSEA in the germline V gene. The ends were cut back, 6 bases at V and 6 bases at J, with 14 bases in the middle. CDR3 amino acids: CSVIRSGAEAFF. The CDR3 DNA reads as TGCAGCGTCATTCGGTCGGGGGCTGAAGCTTTCTTT.

This clonotype turned up a few times. The chain has TRBV20-1 and TRBJ2-7; 8 bases are a match to TRBD2. In germline, CDR1 is DFQATT, CDR2 SNEGSKA (reference sequence). The V segment lost 1 base and the J segment 0 bases; nucleotides outside the gene matches: 17. This CDR3 region has 19 residues. The CDR3 reads CSARALSTAGGIDSYEQYF. The CDR3 nucleotides are TGCAGTGCTAGAGCCTTATCGACGGCGGGAGGCATCGACTCCTACGAGCAGTACTTC.

This chain links TRBV10-3 with TRBJ1-2, with 7 bases matching TRBD1. Trimming removed 10 bases from V and 2 bases from J; junction bases left unmatched: 16. The CDR3 spans 16 residues. The V gene's germline CDR1 is ENHRY and CDR2 SYGVKD. DNA for the CDR3: TGTGCCACACGGGAGGCAAGAACAGGGGTCAACTATGGCTACACCTTC. The encoded protein is CATREARTGVNYGYTF.

This clonotype was counted ten times or more. This chain joins TRBV20-1 and TRBJ2-5, with D possibly being TRBD2 (5 bases). V lost 6 bases to trimming and J lost 2 bases, with 13 bases between them. Germline loops: CDR1 DFQATT, CDR2 SNEGSKA (reference sequence). This CDR3 contains 13 residues. The CDR3 sequence: CSAKASLQETQYF. The CDR3 DNA follows: TGCAGTGCAAAGGCTAGCCTGCAAGAGACCCAGTACTTC.

This chain links TRBV4-3 with TRBJ1-1, with a weak D call TRBD1 (6 bases). Germline CDR1 and CDR2: LGHNA and YSLEER. This CDR3 spans 14 amino acids. Trimming removed 0 bases at V and 14 bases at J, with 19 bases between. This CDR3 is CASSQDPGAPKGFF. CDR3 coding DNA: TGCGCCAGCAGCCAAGATCCGGGGGCCCCTAAGGGGTTCTTT.

Of note for this clonotype: This may stem from a read error, because a much larger clone lies one nucleotide away. The chain employs TRBV20-1 and TRBJ1-1, with 9 positions matching TRBD1. Losses at the gene ends were 6 bases for V and 5 bases for J; bases not matched to a gene: 10. This CDR3 contains 14 residues. CDR1 is DFQATT and CDR2 is SNEGSKA in the germline V gene (reference sequence). The CDR3 region has the DNA TGCAGTGCAAGTCCGGGACAGGGAGGGACTGAAGCTTTCTTT. The encoded protein is CSASPGQGGTEAFF.

The genes are TRBV20-1 and TRBJ2-2, with D uncertain. In germline, CDR1 is DFQATT, CDR2 SNEGSKA (reference sequence). The CDR3 is made up of 10 amino acids. V was pared by 0 bases and J by 8 bases, with 1 base between. The CDR3 DNA sequence: TGCAGTGCTAGAGATGGGGAGCTGTTTTTT. Protein product: CSARDGELFF.

There are a few counts of this clonotype. A much larger clone differs from this one at a single base, so this may be a read error. The chain joins TRBV7-9 to TRBJ1-2; D uncertain. Trimming took off 6 bases at V and 8 bases at J, with 16 bases between the two ends. Looked up from germline, CDR1 is SEHNR and CDR2 is FQNEAQ (reference sequence). The CDR3 spans 13 residues. As DNA, the CDR3 is TGTGCCAGCAGATCACAGAGGGCGCAGGGCTACACCTTC. Translated: CASRSQRAQGYTF.

This chain connects TRBV20-1 to TRBJ2-7; TRBD1 matches at 8 bases. The germline V gene has CDR1 DFQATT and CDR2 SNEGSKA (reference sequence). The CDR3 has 15 residues. J lost 2 bases, V lost 4 bases, and 10 bases had no gene match. The CDR3 loop reads CSATEGGTGTYEQYF. CDR3 bases: TGCAGTGCTACAGAAGGGGGGACAGGCACCTACGAGCAGTACTTC.

This clonotype came up many times. The J gene is TRBJ2-7, the V gene TRBV10-3, with D maybe TRBD2 (6 bases). The CDR3 spans 16 residues. Germline assignment: CDR1 ENHRY and CDR2 SYGVKD. V gave up 4 bases and J gave up 3 bases, with 19 bases separating them. The CDR3 spells CAISGESGVDFYEQYF. In DNA, the CDR3 is TGTGCCATCAGTGGAGAATCGGGGGTCGATTTCTACGAGCAGTACTTC.

This clonotype has just a few counts. V and J are TRBV29-1 and TRBJ1-1, with D possibly TRBD1 on 5 matching bases. This CDR3 is 12 amino acids long. Trimming removed 8 bases from V and 0 bases from J, with 10 bases in between. CDR1 SQVTM and CDR2 ANQGSEA come from the germline V gene. The CDR3 nucleotides read TGCAGCTACCGGGGCATGAACACTGAAGCTTTCTTT. Encoded protein: CSYRGMNTEAFF.

This chain uses TRBV30 with TRBJ2-5; D may be TRBD2 (5 bases). Per germline, CDR1 GTSNPN and CDR2 SVGIG (reference sequence). CDR3 length: 13 amino acids. Trimming removed 2 bases at V and 0 bases at J, with 7 bases between. The CDR3 reads CAWSREHQETQYF. The CDR3 bases are TGTGCCTGGAGTCGGGAACACCAAGAGACCCAGTACTTC.